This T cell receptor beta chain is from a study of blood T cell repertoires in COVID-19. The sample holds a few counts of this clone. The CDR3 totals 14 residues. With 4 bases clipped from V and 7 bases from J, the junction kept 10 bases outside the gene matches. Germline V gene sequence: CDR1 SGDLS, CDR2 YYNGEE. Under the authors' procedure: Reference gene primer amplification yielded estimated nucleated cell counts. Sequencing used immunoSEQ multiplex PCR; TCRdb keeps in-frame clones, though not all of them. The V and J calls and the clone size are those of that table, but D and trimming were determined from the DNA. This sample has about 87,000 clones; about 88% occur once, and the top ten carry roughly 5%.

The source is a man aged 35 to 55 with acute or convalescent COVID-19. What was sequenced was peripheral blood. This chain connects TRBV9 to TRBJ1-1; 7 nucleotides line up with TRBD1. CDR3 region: CASSPRFGDSEAFF. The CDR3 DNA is TGTGCCAGCAGCCCCCGGTTCGGGGACAGTGAAGCTTTCTTT.